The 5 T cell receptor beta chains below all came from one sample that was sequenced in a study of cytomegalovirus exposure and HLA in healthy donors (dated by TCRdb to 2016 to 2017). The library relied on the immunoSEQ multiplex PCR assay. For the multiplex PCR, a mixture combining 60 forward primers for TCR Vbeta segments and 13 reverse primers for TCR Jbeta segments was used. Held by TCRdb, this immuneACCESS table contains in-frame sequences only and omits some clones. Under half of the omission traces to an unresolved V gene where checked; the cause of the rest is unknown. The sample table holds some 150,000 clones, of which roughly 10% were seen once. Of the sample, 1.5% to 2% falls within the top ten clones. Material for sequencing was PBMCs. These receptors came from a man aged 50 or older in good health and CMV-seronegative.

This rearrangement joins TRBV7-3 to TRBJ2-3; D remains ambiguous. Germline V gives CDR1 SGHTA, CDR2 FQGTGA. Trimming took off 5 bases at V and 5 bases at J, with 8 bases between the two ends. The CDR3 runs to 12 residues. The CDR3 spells CASSALGDTQYF. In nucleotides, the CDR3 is TGTGCCAGCAGCGCCCTCGGAGATACGCAGTATTTT. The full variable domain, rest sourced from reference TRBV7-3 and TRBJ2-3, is GAGVSQTPSNKVTEKGKYVELRCDPISGHTALYWYRQSLGQGPEFLIYFQGTGAADDSGLPNDRFFAVRPEGSVSTLKIQRTERGDSAVYLCASSALGDTQYFGPGTRLTVL.

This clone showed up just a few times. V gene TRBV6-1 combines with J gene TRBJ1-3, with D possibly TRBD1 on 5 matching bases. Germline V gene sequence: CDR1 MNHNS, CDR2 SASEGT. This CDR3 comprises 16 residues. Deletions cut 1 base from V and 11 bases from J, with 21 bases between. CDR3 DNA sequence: TGTGCCAGCAGTGAAGGCAGGGTCTATCTCGGTTTCGCCATATATTTT. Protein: CASSEGRVYLGFAIYF.

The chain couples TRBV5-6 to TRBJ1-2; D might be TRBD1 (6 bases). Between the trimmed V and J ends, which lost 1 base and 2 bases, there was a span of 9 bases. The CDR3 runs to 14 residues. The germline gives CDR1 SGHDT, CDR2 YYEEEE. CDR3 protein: CASSLYGQNYGYTF. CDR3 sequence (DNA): TGTGCCAGCAGCTTGTATGGACAGAACTATGGCTACACCTTC.

CDR3 nucleotide sequence: TGTGCCAGCAGTGAAGTAAGGGGTGGTCGTAACACCATATATTTT. Residues: CASSEVRGGRNTIYF. The chain is built from TRBV6-1 and TRBJ1-3; tentative D call: TRBD1 (5 bases). This CDR3 region has 15 residues. V was trimmed by 1 base and J by 7 bases, leaving 14 bases between them. Germline loops: CDR1 MNHNS, CDR2 SASEGT.

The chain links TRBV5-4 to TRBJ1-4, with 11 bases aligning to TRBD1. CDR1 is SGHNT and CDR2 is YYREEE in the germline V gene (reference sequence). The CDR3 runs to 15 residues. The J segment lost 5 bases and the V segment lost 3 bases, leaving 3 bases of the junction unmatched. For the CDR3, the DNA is TGTGCCAGCAGCTGGGGACAGGGGGAGAATGAAAAACTGTTTTTT. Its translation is CASSWGQGENEKLFF.